These 13 T cell receptor beta chains originate from one sample sequenced in a study of OX40 agonist ivuxolimab in advanced cancers. Clones were read by immunoSEQ multiplex PCR, and TCRdb kept only the in-frame ones, dropping some. This sample has around 72,000 clones; 65% to 85% occur once, and the top ten carry 7% to 9.5%. The material sequenced was CD4+ or CD8+ T cells sorted from blood, taken in a trial of the OX40 agonist ivuxolimab. All receptors come from an adult with an advanced solid tumor such as melanoma, head and neck, liver or kidney cancer.

The chain couples TRBV5-6 to TRBJ2-5; D may be TRBD1 or TRBD2 (6 bases each). V was clipped by 5 bases and J by 5 bases, with 19 bases between them. The germline gives CDR1 SGHDT, CDR2 YYEEEE. CDR3 length: 15 residues. DNA of the CDR3: TGTGCCAGCAGGGGACTCTTGGGGCAGGGGGAGACCCAGTACTTC. It codes for CASRGLLGQGETQYF.

This clone was found once. The chain couples TRBV2 to TRBJ1-6, with 9 positions matching TRBD1. V lost 3 bases, J lost 10 bases, and 10 bases stayed unmatched. The CDR3 totals 16 residues. Germline-derived CDR1 and CDR2 are SNHLY and FYNNEI. The CDR3 DNA sequence: TGTGCCAGCAGTGATTTTGGGACAGGGTCAAAATCACCCCTCCACTTT. This translates into CASSDFGTGSKSPLHF.

This clone was picked up a small number of times. The CDR3 nucleotides are TGTGCCAGTAGTATTCCCCCCAGTAACTATGGCTACACCTTC. The encoded protein is CASSIPPSNYGYTF. The chain carries TRBV19 and TRBJ1-2; no firm D call. The CDR3 extends over 14 amino acids. V was trimmed by 3 bases and J by 1 base, leaving 9 bases between them. CDR1 is LNHDA, CDR2 SQIVND, per germline (reference sequence).

This clone was seen once. This chain links TRBV11-3 with TRBJ1-1, with 8 bases aligning to TRBD1. J was trimmed by 2 bases and V by 3 bases; bases with no gene match: 2. Germline V CDR1 and CDR2: SGHNT, YENEEA. CDR3 length equals 14 residues. The CDR3, as DNA: TGTGCCAGCAGCTTCAGGGGGCAAAACACTGAAGCTTTCTTT. Its protein is CASSFRGQNTEAFF.

This chain uses TRBV28 with TRBJ2-2, with a weak D call TRBD1 (6 bases). Trimming removed 1 base at V and 2 bases at J, with 11 bases between. This CDR3 has 16 amino acids. From germline, CDR1 is MDHEN and CDR2 SYDVKM. The CDR3 DNA reads as TGTGCCAGCAGTTTATCGCAGGGGCGAAACACCGGGGAGCTGTTTTTT. It translates to CASSLSQGRNTGELFF. The complete variable domain, with remaining parts taken from reference TRBV28 and TRBJ2-2, reads DVKVTQSSRYLVKRTGEKVFLECVQDMDHENMFWYRQDPGLGLRLIYFSYDVKMKEKGDIPEGYSVSREKKERFSLILESASTNQTSMYLCASSLSQGRNTGELFFGEGSRLTVL.

This rearrangement joins TRBV6-1 to TRBJ2-7; no definite D call. The germline V and J ends were trimmed by 1 base and 2 bases, with 9 bases remaining between them. CDR1 MNHNS and CDR2 SASEGT come from the germline V gene. The length of the CDR3 is 14 residues. The CDR3 loop is CASSEGGRTYEQYV. The CDR3 DNA reads TGTGCCAGCAGTGAAGGAGGCAGGACCTACGAGCAGTACGTC.

V is TRBV5-1 and J is TRBJ2-5; D might be TRBD2 (6 bases). From germline, CDR1 is SGHRS and CDR2 YFSETQ. The CDR3 contains 13 residues. V lost 2 bases and J 2 bases, leaving 7 bases between the germline ends. This chain's CDR3 is CASSFRGQETQYF. The CDR3 DNA sequence: TGCGCCAGCAGCTTCCGGGGGCAAGAGACCCAGTACTTC.

The DNA for the CDR3 is TGTGCCAGCAGCTTAAACAGCCAAGAGACCCAGTACTTC. Its translation: CASSLNSQETQYF. This chain connects TRBV5-5 to TRBJ2-5; D call uncertain. Germline CDR1 and CDR2: SGHKS and YYEKEE (reference sequence). V lost 2 bases and J lost 1, with 6 bases in between. This CDR3 contains 13 residues.

CDR3 bases: TGTGCCAGCAGTTTTGTAGCACGGCCAGAGACCCAGTACTTC. The encoded protein is CASSFVARPETQYF. The V call is TRBV28, the J call TRBJ2-5; D not resolved. The V gene lost 3 bases and the J gene lost 4 bases, with 12 bases spanning the gap. Germline V gene sequence: CDR1 MDHEN, CDR2 SYDVKM. This CDR3 has 14 amino acids.

This chain uses TRBV5-4 with TRBJ2-4; no clear D. Trimming took off 0 bases at V and 7 bases at J, with 5 bases between the two ends. This CDR3 region has 12 residues. CDR1 is SGHNT and CDR2 is YYREEE in the germline V gene (reference sequence). Written as DNA, the CDR3 is TGTGCCAGCAGCTTGGATGGGAACATTCAGTACTTC. This codes for CASSLDGNIQYF.

This chain joins TRBV5-1 and TRBJ1-4; D possibly corresponds to TRBD1 (5 bases). The germline V gene encodes CDR1 SGHRS and CDR2 YFSETQ. Between the trimmed V and J ends, which lost 4 bases and 0 bases, there was a span of 10 bases. The CDR3 runs 15 residues. The CDR3 here is CASSRTGTTNEKLFF. The CDR3 DNA is TGCGCCAGCAGCCGAACAGGAACAACTAATGAAAAACTGTTTTTT.

The rearrangement links TRBV28 to TRBJ1-1; D ambiguous. The V end lost 6 bases, the J end lost 5 bases, and 10 bases lay between the germline ends. CDR3 length: 12 amino acids. The germline gives CDR1 MDHEN, CDR2 SYDVKM. CDR3 nucleotides: TGTGCCAGCAGGGGGTTAGGGACTGAAGCTTTCTTT. This translates into CASRGLGTEAFF.

The gene calls are TRBV2 and TRBJ1-5; D is perhaps TRBD1 (6 bases). This CDR3 contains 15 residues. The germline gives CDR1 SNHLY, CDR2 FYNNEI. V was pared by 6 bases and J by 6 bases, with 18 bases between. CDR3 bases: TGTGCCAGCAGCGGGGTTGTACAGGGCGGTCAGCCCCAGCATTTT. Translation: CASSGVVQGGQPQHF.